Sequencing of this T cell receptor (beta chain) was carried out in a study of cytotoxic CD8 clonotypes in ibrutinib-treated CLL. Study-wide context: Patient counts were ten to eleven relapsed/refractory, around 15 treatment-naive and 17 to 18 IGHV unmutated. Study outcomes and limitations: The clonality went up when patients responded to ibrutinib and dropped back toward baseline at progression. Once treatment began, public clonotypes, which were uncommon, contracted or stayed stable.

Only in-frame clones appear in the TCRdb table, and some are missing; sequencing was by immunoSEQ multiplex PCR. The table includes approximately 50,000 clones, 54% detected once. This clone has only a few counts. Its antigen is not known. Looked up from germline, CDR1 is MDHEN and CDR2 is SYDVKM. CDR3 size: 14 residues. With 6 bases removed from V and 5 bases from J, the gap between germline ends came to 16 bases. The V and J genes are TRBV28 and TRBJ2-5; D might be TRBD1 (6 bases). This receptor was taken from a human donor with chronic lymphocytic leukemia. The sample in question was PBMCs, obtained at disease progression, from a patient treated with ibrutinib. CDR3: CASRTQGFPETQYF. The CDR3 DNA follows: TGTGCCAGCAGGACGCAGGGGTTTCCGGAGACCCAGTACTTC. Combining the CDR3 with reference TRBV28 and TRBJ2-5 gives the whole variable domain DVKVTQSSRYLVKRTGEKVFLECVQDMDHENMFWYRQDPGLGLRLIYFSYDVKMKEKGDIPEGYSVSREKKERFSLILESASTNQTSMYLCASRTQGFPETQYFGPGTRLLVL.